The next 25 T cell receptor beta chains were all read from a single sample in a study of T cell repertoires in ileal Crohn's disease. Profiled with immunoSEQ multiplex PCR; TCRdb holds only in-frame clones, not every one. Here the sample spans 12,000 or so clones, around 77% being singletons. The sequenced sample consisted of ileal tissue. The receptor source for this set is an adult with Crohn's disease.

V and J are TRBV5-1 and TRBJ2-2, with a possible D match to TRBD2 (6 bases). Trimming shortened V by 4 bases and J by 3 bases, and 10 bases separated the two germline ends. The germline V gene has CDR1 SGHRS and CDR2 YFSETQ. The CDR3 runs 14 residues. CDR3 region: CASSKLADTGELFF. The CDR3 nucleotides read TGCGCCAGCAGCAAACTAGCAGACACCGGGGAGCTGTTTTTT. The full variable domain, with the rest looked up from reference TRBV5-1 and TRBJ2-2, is KAGVTQTPRYLIKTRGQQVTLSCSPISGHRSVSWYQQTPGQGLQFLFEYFSETQRNKGNFPGRFSGRQFSNSRSEMNVSTLELGDSALYLCASSKLADTGELFFGEGSRLTVL.

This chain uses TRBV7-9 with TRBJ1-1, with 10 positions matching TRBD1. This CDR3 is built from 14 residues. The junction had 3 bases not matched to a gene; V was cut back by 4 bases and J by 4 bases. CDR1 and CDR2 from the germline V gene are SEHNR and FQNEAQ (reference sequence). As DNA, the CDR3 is TGTGCCAGCAGCTCCGGGACAGGGGCCACTGAAGCTTTCTTT. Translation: CASSSGTGATEAFF.

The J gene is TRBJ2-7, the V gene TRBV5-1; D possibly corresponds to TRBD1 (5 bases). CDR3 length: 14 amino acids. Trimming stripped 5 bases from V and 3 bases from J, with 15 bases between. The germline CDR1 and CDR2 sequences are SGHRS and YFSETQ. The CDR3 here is CASRLQTVGYEQYF. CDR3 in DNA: TGCGCCAGCAGACTGCAGACAGTGGGCTACGAGCAGTACTTC.

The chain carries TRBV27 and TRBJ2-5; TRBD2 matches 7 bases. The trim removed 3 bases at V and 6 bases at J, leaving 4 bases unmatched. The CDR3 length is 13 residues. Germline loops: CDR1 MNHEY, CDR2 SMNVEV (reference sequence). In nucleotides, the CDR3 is TGTGCCAGCAGTTTTGGGGGGGAGCAGACCCAGTACTTC. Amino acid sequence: CASSFGGEQTQYF.

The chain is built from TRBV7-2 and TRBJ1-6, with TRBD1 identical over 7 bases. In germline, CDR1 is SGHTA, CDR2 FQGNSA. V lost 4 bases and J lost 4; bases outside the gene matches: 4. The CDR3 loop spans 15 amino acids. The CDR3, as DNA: TGTGCCAGCAGCTCAGGACAGGATTATAATTCACCCCTCCACTTT. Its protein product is CASSSGQDYNSPLHF.

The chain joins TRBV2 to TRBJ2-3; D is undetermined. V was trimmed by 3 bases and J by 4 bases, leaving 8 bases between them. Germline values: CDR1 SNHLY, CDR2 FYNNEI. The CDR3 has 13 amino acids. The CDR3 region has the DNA TGTGCCAGCAGTGAGGAGACGGCAGATACGCAGTATTTT. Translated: CASSEETADTQYF.

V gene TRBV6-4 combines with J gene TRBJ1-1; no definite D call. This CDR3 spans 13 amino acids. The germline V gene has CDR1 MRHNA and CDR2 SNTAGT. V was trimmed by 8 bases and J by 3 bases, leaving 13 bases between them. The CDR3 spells CASSRGIDTEAFF. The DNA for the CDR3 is TGTGCCAGCTCGAGAGGGATTGACACTGAAGCTTTCTTT.

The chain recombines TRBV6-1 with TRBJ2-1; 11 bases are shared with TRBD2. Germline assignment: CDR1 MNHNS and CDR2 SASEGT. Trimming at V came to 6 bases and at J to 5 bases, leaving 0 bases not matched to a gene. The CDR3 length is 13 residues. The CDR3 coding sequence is TGTGCCAGCAGGGGACTAGCGGACAATGAGCAGTTCTTC. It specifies CASRGLADNEQFF.

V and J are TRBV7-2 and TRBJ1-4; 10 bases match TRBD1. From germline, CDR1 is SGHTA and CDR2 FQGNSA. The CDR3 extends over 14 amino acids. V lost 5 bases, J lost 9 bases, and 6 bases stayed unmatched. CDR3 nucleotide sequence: TGTGCCAGCAGCCCGCGGACAGGGGGGAAAAAACTGTTTTTT. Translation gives CASSPRTGGKKLFF. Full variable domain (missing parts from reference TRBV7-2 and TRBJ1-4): GAGVSQSPSNKVTEKGKDVELRCDPISGHTALYWYRQSLGQGLEFLIYFQGNSAPDKSGLPSDRFSAERTGGSVSTLTIQRTQQEDSAVYLCASSPRTGGKKLFFGSGTQLSVL.

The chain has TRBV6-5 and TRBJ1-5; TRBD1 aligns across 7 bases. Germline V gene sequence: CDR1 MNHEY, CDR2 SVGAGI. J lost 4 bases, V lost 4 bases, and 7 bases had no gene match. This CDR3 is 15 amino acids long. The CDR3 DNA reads TGTGCCAGCAGTTCCAACAGGGGCCCTAATCAGCCCCAGCATTTT. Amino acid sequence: CASSSNRGPNQPQHF.

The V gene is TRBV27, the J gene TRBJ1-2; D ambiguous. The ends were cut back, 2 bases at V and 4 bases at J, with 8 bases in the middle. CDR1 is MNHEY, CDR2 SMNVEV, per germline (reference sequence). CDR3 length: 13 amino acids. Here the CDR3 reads CASSLKRGYGYTF. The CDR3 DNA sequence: TGTGCCAGCAGTTTAAAGCGGGGCTATGGCTACACCTTC.

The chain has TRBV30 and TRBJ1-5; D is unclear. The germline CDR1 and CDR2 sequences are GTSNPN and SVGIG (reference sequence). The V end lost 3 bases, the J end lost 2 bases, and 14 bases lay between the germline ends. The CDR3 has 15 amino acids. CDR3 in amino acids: CAWSIGGVGNQPQHF. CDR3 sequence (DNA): TGTGCCTGGAGCATTGGAGGTGTGGGCAATCAGCCCCAGCATTTT.

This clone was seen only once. The CDR3 sequence is CASSRGGTAEEAFF. For the CDR3, the DNA is TGTGCCAGCAGCAGAGGCGGGACAGCCGAAGAAGCTTTCTTT. The rearrangement uses TRBV27 and TRBJ1-1, with 7 nucleotides matching TRBD1. The CDR3 contains 14 residues. CDR1 and CDR2 from the germline V gene are MNHEY and SMNVEV (reference sequence). Germline trimming cut 6 bases from V and 8 bases from J; bases unmatched to any gene: 12.

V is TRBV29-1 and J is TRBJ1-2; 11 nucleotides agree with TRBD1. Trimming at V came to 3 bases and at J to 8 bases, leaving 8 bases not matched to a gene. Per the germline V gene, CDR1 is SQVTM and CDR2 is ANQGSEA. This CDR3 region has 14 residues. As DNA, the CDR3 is TGCAGCGTTGATGGACAGGGGGCGTACAGAGGCTACACCTTC. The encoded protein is CSVDGQGAYRGYTF.

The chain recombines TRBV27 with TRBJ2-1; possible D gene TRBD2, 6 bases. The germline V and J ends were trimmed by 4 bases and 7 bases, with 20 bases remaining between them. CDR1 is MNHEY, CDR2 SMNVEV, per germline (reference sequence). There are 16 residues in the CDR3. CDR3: CASSSGHGSAGNEQFF. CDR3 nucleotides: TGTGCCAGCAGTTCGGGCCACGGGTCCGCGGGGAATGAGCAGTTCTTC.

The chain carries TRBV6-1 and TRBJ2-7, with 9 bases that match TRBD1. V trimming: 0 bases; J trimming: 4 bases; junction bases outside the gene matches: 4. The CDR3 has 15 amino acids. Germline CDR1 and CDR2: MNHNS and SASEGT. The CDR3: CASSEAHRGLYEQYF. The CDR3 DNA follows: TGTGCCAGCAGTGAAGCCCACAGGGGGCTGTACGAGCAGTACTTC.

The CDR3 nucleotides read TGTGCCAGCAGTCCCACACCGACAAGCTCCTATAATTCACCCCTCCACTTT. Translating gives CASSPTPTSSYNSPLHF. The chain employs TRBV27 and TRBJ1-6; no clear D. V was clipped by 5 bases and J by 0 bases, with 14 bases between them. Per the germline V gene, CDR1 is MNHEY and CDR2 is SMNVEV (reference sequence). The CDR3 spans 17 residues.

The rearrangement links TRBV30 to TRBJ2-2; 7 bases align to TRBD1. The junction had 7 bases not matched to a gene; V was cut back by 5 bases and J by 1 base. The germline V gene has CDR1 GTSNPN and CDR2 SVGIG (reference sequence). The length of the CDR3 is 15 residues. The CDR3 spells CAWGAYRGNTGELFF. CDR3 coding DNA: TGTGCCTGGGGAGCCTACAGGGGGAACACCGGGGAGCTGTTTTTT.

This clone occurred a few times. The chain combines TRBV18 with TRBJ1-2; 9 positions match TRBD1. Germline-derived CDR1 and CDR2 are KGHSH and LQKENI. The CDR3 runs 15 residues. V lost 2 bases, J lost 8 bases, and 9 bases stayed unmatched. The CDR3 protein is CASSPTGGVFSGYTF. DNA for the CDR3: TGTGCCAGCTCACCAACAGGGGGCGTTTTTTCCGGCTACACCTTC.

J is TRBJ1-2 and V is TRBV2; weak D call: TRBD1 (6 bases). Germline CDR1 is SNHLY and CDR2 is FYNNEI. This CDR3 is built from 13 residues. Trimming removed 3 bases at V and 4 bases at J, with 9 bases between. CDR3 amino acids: CASSEDSLYGYTF. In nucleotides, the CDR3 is TGTGCCAGCAGTGAGGACAGCCTCTATGGCTACACCTTC.

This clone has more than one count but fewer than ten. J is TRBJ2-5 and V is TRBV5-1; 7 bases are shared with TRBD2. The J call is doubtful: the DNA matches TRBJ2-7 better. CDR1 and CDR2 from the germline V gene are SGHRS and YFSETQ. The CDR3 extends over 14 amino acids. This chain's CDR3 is CASSAGDGTYEQYF. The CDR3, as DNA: TGCGCCAGCAGCGCGGGGGACGGTACCTACGAGCAGTACTTC.

This chain's CDR3 is CASSSSGGRSNQPQHF. CDR3 nucleotides: TGTGCCAGCAGTTCCTCAGGGGGCAGAAGCAATCAGCCCCAGCATTTT. V usage is TRBV28 and J usage is TRBJ1-5; 8 nucleotides line up with TRBD1. Germline V gene sequence: CDR1 MDHEN, CDR2 SYDVKM. J was trimmed by 1 base and V by 4 bases; bases with no gene match: 6. This CDR3 is built from 16 residues.

Here the CDR3 DNA reads TGTGCCAGCAGCTTAGCGTGGACTAGCGGGACGAACACCGGGGAGCTGTTTTTT. This gives the protein CASSLAWTSGTNTGELFF. This chain links TRBV7-6 with TRBJ2-2; 12 bases match TRBD2. The trim removed 0 bases at V and 0 bases at J, leaving 2 bases unmatched. Germline CDR1 is SGHVS and CDR2 is FNYEAQ. This CDR3 region has 18 residues.

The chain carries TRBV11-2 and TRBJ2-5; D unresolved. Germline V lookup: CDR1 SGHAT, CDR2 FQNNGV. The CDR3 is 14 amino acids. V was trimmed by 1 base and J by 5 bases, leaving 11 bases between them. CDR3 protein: CASSLGWAVETQYF. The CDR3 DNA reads TGTGCCAGCAGCTTAGGGTGGGCAGTGGAGACCCAGTACTTC.

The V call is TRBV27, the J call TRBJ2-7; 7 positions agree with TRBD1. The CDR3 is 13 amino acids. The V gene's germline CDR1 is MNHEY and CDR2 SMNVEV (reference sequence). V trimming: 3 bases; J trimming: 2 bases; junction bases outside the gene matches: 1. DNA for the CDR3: TGTGCCAGCAGTTTGGGACAGACCTACGAGCAGTACTTC. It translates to CASSLGQTYEQYF.